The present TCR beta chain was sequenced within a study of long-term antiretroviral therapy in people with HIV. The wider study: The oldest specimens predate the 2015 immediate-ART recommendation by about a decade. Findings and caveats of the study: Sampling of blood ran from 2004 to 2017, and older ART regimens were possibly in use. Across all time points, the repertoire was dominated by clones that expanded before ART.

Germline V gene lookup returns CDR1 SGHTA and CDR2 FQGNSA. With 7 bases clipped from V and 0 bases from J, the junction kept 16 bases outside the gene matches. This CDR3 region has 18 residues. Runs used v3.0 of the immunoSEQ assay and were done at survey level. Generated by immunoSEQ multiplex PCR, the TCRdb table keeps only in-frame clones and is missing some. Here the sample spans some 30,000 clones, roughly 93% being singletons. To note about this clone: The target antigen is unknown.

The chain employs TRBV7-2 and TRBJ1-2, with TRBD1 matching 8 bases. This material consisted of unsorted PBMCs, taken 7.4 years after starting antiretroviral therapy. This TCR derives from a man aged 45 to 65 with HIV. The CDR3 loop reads CASTYPGQDTWANYGYTF. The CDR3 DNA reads TGTGCCAGCACCTATCCGGGACAGGATACTTGGGCTAACTATGGCTACACCTTC.